This is a list of T cell receptor beta chains from one sample in a study of blood T cell repertoires in COVID-19. Only in-frame clones appear in the TCRdb table, and some are missing; sequencing was by immunoSEQ multiplex PCR. The sample consists of 65,000 to 90,000 clones, about 88% of them appearing once. Sequenced: peripheral blood. Receptors were obtained from a man older than 75 with COVID-19, enrolled during active disease. Each CDR3 is given with its conserved first and last residue. Fields, in order: V gene, D gene, J gene, clone size, CDR3 protein, CDR3 DNA. The D gene is left open where the match is weak. Size tells how often a clone was seen (once, few, many) or the class of an expanded clone, and some rows leave it out.

v_call: TRBV10-2
d_call: TRBD2
j_call: TRBJ2-5
clone_size: NA
cdr3_aa: CASSFTLSGGAQETQYF
cdr3_nt: TGCGCCAGTTCATTTACCCTTTCGGGGGGGGCACAAGAGACCCAGTACTTC

v_call: TRBV18
d_call: NA
j_call: TRBJ1-1
clone_size: NA
cdr3_aa: CASSQGLPTMNTEAFF
cdr3_nt: TGTGCCAGCTCCCAAGGACTTCCGACCATGAACACTGAAGCTTTCTTT

v_call: TRBV4-2
d_call: NA
j_call: TRBJ1-2
clone_size: NA
cdr3_aa: CASSQNPGQAYGYTF
cdr3_nt: TGTGCCAGCAGCCAAAATCCTGGGCAGGCCTATGGCTACACCTTC

v_call: TRBV4-2
d_call: NA
j_call: TRBJ1-5
clone_size: NA
cdr3_aa: CASSQFQGNQPQHF
cdr3_nt: TGTGCCAGCAGCCAATTTCAGGGGAATCAGCCCCAGCATTTT

v_call: TRBV19
d_call: TRBD2
j_call: TRBJ2-5
clone_size: NA
cdr3_aa: CASSGAGGLETQYF
cdr3_nt: TGTGCCAGTAGTGGAGCGGGGGGGCTCGAGACCCAGTACTTC

v_call: TRBV11-2
d_call: TRBD1
j_call: TRBJ1-1
clone_size: NA
cdr3_aa: CASSFTQGATEAFF
cdr3_nt: TGTGCCAGCAGCTTTACTCAGGGGGCCACTGAAGCTTTCTTT

v_call: TRBV6-5
d_call: NA
j_call: TRBJ1-5
clone_size: NA
cdr3_aa: CASRPDYHQPQHF
cdr3_nt: TGTGCCAGCAGACCGGACTACCATCAGCCCCAGCATTTT

v_call: TRBV7-8
d_call: NA
j_call: TRBJ1-2
clone_size: once
cdr3_aa: CASTPGANYGYTF
cdr3_nt: TGTGCCAGCACCCCCGGAGCTAACTATGGCTACACCTTC

v_call: TRBV19
d_call: TRBD1
j_call: TRBJ1-2
clone_size: few
cdr3_aa: CASSIAGTGGYGYTF
cdr3_nt: TGTGCCAGTAGTATAGCCGGGACAGGGGGCTATGGCTACACCTTC

v_call: TRBV5-1
d_call: NA
j_call: TRBJ2-7
clone_size: NA
cdr3_aa: CASSVDSPGDEQYF
cdr3_nt: TGCGCCAGCAGCGTCGACAGTCCTGGCGACGAGCAGTACTTC

v_call: TRBV5-1
d_call: NA
j_call: TRBJ1-1
clone_size: NA
cdr3_aa: CASSLGALNTEAFF
cdr3_nt: TGCGCCAGCAGCTTGGGGGCCCTTAACACTGAAGCTTTCTTT

v_call: TRBV5-6
d_call: TRBD1
j_call: TRBJ1-4
clone_size: few
cdr3_aa: CASSKRTGGAEKLFF
cdr3_nt: TGTGCCAGCAGCAAGAGGACAGGGGGCGCTGAAAAACTGTTTTTT

v_call: TRBV2
d_call: NA
j_call: TRBJ2-2
clone_size: NA
cdr3_aa: CASSERGTGELFF
cdr3_nt: TGTGCCAGCAGTGAACGGGGGACCGGGGAGCTGTTTTTT

v_call: TRBV10-3
d_call: NA
j_call: TRBJ1-1
clone_size: NA
cdr3_aa: CAISESGQGEAFF
cdr3_nt: TGTGCCATCAGTGAGTCGGGGCAGGGTGAAGCTTTCTTT

v_call: TRBV24-1
d_call: TRBD1
j_call: TRBJ2-1
clone_size: once
cdr3_aa: CATSDPGQGGDNEQFF
cdr3_nt: TGTGCCACCAGTGACCCCGGACAGGGGGGGGACAATGAGCAGTTCTTC

v_call: TRBV6-5
d_call: NA
j_call: TRBJ1-4
clone_size: NA
cdr3_aa: CASRRTYATNEKLFF
cdr3_nt: TGTGCCAGCAGGAGGACATATGCAACTAATGAAAAACTGTTTTTT

v_call: TRBV2
d_call: NA
j_call: TRBJ1-1
clone_size: NA
cdr3_aa: CASSPQGLGTEAFF
cdr3_nt: TGTGCCAGCAGCCCACAGGGTCTAGGGACTGAAGCTTTCTTT

v_call: TRBV5-3
d_call: NA
j_call: TRBJ2-5
clone_size: NA
cdr3_aa: CARSPGDRATQYF
cdr3_nt: TGTGCCAGAAGCCCGGGGGACCGGGCGACCCAGTACTTC

v_call: TRBV4-2
d_call: NA
j_call: TRBJ2-2
clone_size: NA
cdr3_aa: CASSQFDRNTGELFF
cdr3_nt: TGTGCCAGCAGCCAATTTGACAGGAACACCGGGGAGCTGTTTTTT

v_call: TRBV19
d_call: NA
j_call: TRBJ2-5
clone_size: NA
cdr3_aa: CASKRTSAGETQYF
cdr3_nt: TGTGCCAGTAAGCGGACTTCCGCGGGGGAGACCCAGTACTTC

v_call: TRBV6-5
d_call: NA
j_call: TRBJ1-2
clone_size: NA
cdr3_aa: CASTQGTNYGYTF
cdr3_nt: TGTGCCAGCACCCAGGGAACTAACTATGGCTACACCTTC

v_call: TRBV27
d_call: TRBD2
j_call: TRBJ2-2
clone_size: NA
cdr3_aa: CASSFWGRGAKRAGELFF
cdr3_nt: TGTGCCAGCAGTTTTTGGGGGCGGGGGGCAAAGCGGGCCGGGGAGCTGTTTTTT